Listed below are T cell receptor beta chains from one sample, sequenced in a study of blood T cells in healthy people across ages. In TCRdb, the 5' RACE reads were re-called with MiXCR into one record per CDR3 protein. The table shows 500,000 to 600,000 distinct CDR3 sequences, with roughly a quarter occurring only once. The sequenced sample was blood. Receptors originate from a woman aged 70-85 years in good health. The CDR3 runs from the conserved cysteine through the conserved F or W. A D gene is named only where the DNA matches it firmly. Clone size appears in some rows only: once, few, many, or a class for an expanded clone.

clone_size j_call v_call d_call cdr3_nt cdr3_aa
many TRBJ2-7 TRBV6-6 - TGTGCCAGCTTGACAGGAGACGAGCAGTACTTC CASLTGDEQYF
few TRBJ1-5 TRBV6-2/TRBV6-3 - TGTGCCAGCACCCCGGTGGGGTCTAGCAATCAGCCCCAGCATTTT CASTPVGSSNQPQHF
- TRBJ2-3 TRBV9 - TGTGCCAGCAGCGTAGGGGGGGCCGGGAGCACAGATACGCAGTATTTT CASSVGGAGSTDTQYF
- TRBJ2-7 TRBV20-1 TRBD2 TGCAGTGCTCCACGGACTAGCGGGGGTTCCGAGCAGTACTTC CSAPRTSGGSEQYF
- TRBJ2-5 TRBV7-7 TRBD1 TGTGCTAGCAGCCAGACAGGGATGAGGGAGACCCAGTACTTC CASSQTGMRETQYF
few TRBJ2-1 TRBV27 TRBD1 TGTGCCAGCAGTTTTAGGACCGGGACAGTCTCGATCAATGAGCAGTTCTTC CASSFRTGTVSINEQFF
few TRBJ2-3 TRBV20-1 - TGCAGTGCTCCAGCGCCAGTGGCGCAGTATTTT CSAPAPVAQYF
- TRBJ1-2 TRBV29-1 - TGCAGCGTTAGTAAAGGGGAAGTTAGCTACACCTTC CSVSKGEVSYTF
- TRBJ2-5 TRBV4-2 TRBD2 TGTGCCAGCAGCCACCCGACTAGCGGGGGGGAAGAGACCCAGTACTTC CASSHPTSGGEETQYF
- TRBJ2-7 TRBV7-2 - TGTGCCAGCAGCTTCAGGTTTGCTGACGAGCAGTACTTC CASSFRFADEQYF
- TRBJ2-5 TRBV20-1 TRBD2 TGCAGTGTTAGAGGCCTGCTAGCGGGGGCGGGGGAGACCCAGTACTTC CSVRGLLAGAGETQYF
- TRBJ2-7 TRBV5-1 TRBD1 TGCGCCAGCAGCTTCGGCAGGGGGCAAGAGCAGTACTTC CASSFGRGQEQYF
few TRBJ2-2 TRBV7-2 - TGTGCCAGCAGTACGCTTGGGGCCGCGAACACCGGGGAGCTGTTTTTT CASSTLGAANTGELFF
many TRBJ1-2 TRBV20-1 - TGCAGTGTAGTAGCCCGAGGGGATGGCTACACCTTC CSVVARGDGYTF
few TRBJ1-6 TRBV20-1 - TGCAGCGGGGGGACCCTGACGGGAGGATCCCTCCACTTT CSGGTLTGGSLHF
few TRBJ2-2 TRBV11-2 - TGTGCCAGCAGCTCCGGGGATTACACCGGGGAGCTGTTTTTT CASSSGDYTGELFF
- TRBJ1-1 TRBV5-1 - TGCGCCAGCAGCTCCCTAGGGACGGCGAACACTGAAGCTTTCTTT CASSSLGTANTEAFF
few TRBJ1-1 TRBV7-3 - TGTGCCAGCAGTCCATCCGGGACAATGAACACTGAAGCTTTCTTT CASSPSGTMNTEAFF
few TRBJ2-5 TRBV6-2/TRBV6-3 - TGTGCCAGCCTAGATCCCATGGAGACCCAGTACTTC CASLDPMETQYF
- TRBJ2-1 TRBV7-9 - TGTGCCAGCAGCTCCGGACAAAGGACCCAGTTCTTC CASSSGQRTQFF
few TRBJ2-5 TRBV7-9 - TGTGCCAGCAGCTTAGCGCCGGCAGATCAAGAGACCCAGTACTTC CASSLAPADQETQYF
few TRBJ1-6 TRBV4-1 - TGCGCCAGCAGCCAAGTAGCCAGGGTCAATTCACCCCTCCACTTT CASSQVARVNSPLHF
- TRBJ2-7 TRBV4-2 TRBD2 TGTGCCAGCAGCCCCCTGTCAGCGGGCCTAGCGGGGGACCTCTCCTCCTACGAGCAGTACTTC CASSPLSAGLAGDLSSYEQYF
few TRBJ2-1 TRBV7-3 TRBD2 TGTGCCAGCAGCTTAGGGACTAGCGAATACAATGAGCAGTTCTTC CASSLGTSEYNEQFF
few TRBJ2-3 TRBV7-3 - TGTGCCAGCAGCTTAAACCAGAGGGATACGCAGTATTTT CASSLNQRDTQYF
few TRBJ2-1 TRBV5-1 TRBD2 TGCGCCAGCAGCTTAGCCACTAGCGGGGGGCCCCAAAAGCAGTTCTTC CASSLATSGGPQKQFF
few TRBJ2-7 TRBV29-1 - TGCAGCGTTGGCAGTTGGGGCTCTCAAGCCTGCGAGCAGTACTTC CSVGSWGSQACEQYF
many TRBJ1-2 TRBV6-6 TRBD1 TGTGCCAGCAGACGAGACACGACAGGGTCTCATGGCTACACCTTC CASRRDTTGSHGYTF
few TRBJ1-4 TRBV2 - TGTGCCAGCAGTGAGGGGTCCGGAGTTGGAAAACTGTTTTTT CASSEGSGVGKLFF
- TRBJ2-3 TRBV6-1 - TGTGCCAGCAGTGAATACTCGGGGGCCCTCGGAGATACGCAGTATTTT CASSEYSGALGDTQYF
- TRBJ1-1 TRBV29-1 - TGCAGCGTTGTAGCAGGGAGGAACACTGAAGCTTTCTTT CSVVAGRNTEAFF
few TRBJ2-5 TRBV6-5 TRBD1 TGTGCCAGCAGTTACTCAACAGGGGGGACCCAGTACTTC CASSYSTGGTQYF
- TRBJ2-5 TRBV3-1 - TGTGCCAGCAGCCAGATCGGAGGGATGGAGACCCAGTACTTC CASSQIGGMETQYF
few TRBJ2-5 TRBV7-2 - TGTGCCAGCAGCTCCCCGCCCGGGATTCGTGAAGAGACCCAGTACTTC CASSSPPGIREETQYF
- TRBJ2-7 TRBV18 - TGTGCCAGCTCACCACCGACTCAGTTCGTGTTGTACGAGCAGTACTTC CASSPPTQFVLYEQYF
- TRBJ2-2 TRBV5-1 TRBD1 TGCGCCAGCAGCCCCGGGACAGGGGGTACGACCGGGGAGCTGTTTTTT CASSPGTGGTTGELFF
few TRBJ1-2 TRBV7-8 - TGTGCCAGCAGCTTAGCCCAGGGGCGAAGGTATGGCTACACCTTC CASSLAQGRRYGYTF
- TRBJ2-2 TRBV3-1 - TGTGCCAGCAGCCAGGGGACCCCCGGGGAGCTGTTCTTT CASSQGTPGELFF
few TRBJ2-2 TRBV12-3/TRBV12-4 - TGTGCCAGCCTTAGTAACACCGGGGAGCTGTTTTTT CASLSNTGELFF
- TRBJ2-1 TRBV20-1 TRBD2 TGCAGTGCTAGAGATCCCCTAGCGGGGGGAAATGAGCAGTTCTTC CSARDPLAGGNEQFF
- TRBJ2-4 TRBV4-2 TRBD2 TGTGCCAGCAGCCAACTTAGCGGGGGGGCCGTCAAAAACATTCAGTGCTTC CASSQLSGGAVKNIQCF
- TRBJ1-2 TRBV6-6 - TGTGCCGGAGGTGTGGGGGGCTACGCCTTC CAGGVGGYAF
- TRBJ2-3 TRBV28 TRBD2 TGTGCCAGCAGTTTCCGTGCTAGCGGGGGGAGAGATACGCAGTATTTT CASSFRASGGRDTQYF
few TRBJ2-7 TRBV29-1 TRBD1 TGCAGCGTCGCCCAGACAGGGGGTCCCTACGAGCAGTACTTC CSVAQTGGPYEQYF
few TRBJ2-5 TRBV5-1 TRBD1 TGCGCCAGCAGCGTGACCCCGACAGGGGAAGAGACCCAGTACTTC CASSVTPTGEETQYF
few TRBJ1-1 TRBV9 - TGTGCCAGCAGCGACGTGAACACTGAAGCTTTCTTT CASSDVNTEAFF
few TRBJ2-7 TRBV7-2 - TGTGCCAGCAGCTCAATCCCCACTTTTAGCGAGCAGTACTTC CASSSIPTFSEQYF
few TRBJ2-5 TRBV28 - TGTGCCAGCAACCTAGGGGGTAACCAAGAGACCCAGTACTTC CASNLGGNQETQYF
few TRBJ2-5 TRBV20-1 TRBD2 TGCAGTGCTAGAGATCTAGCGGGGATCGGAGAGACCCAGTACTTC CSARDLAGIGETQYF
once TRBJ2-1 TRBV24-1 - TGTGCCACCAGTGATCCTGACGAGTACAATGAGCAGTTCTTC CATSDPDEYNEQFF
- TRBJ2-5 TRBV18 TRBD2 TGTGCCAGCTCACCGACCAGCGGGGCCTACCAAGAGACCCAGTACTTC CASSPTSGAYQETQYF
- TRBJ2-7 TRBV3-1 - TGTGCCAGCAGCCACTGGGGCTACGAGCAGTACTTC CASSHWGYEQYF
- TRBJ2-6 TRBV27 - TGTGCCAGCATGACTGCCCGAGTGGGGGGGGCCAACGTCCTGACTTTC CASMTARVGGANVLTF
few TRBJ2-5 TRBV18 TRBD1 TGTGCCAGCTCACCGTCCCAGGGGGTCGGAGAGACCCAGTACTTC CASSPSQGVGETQYF
few TRBJ1-2 TRBV5-1 - TGCGCCAGCAGCTTGGGGAGCGCCTATGGCTACACCTTC CASSLGSAYGYTF